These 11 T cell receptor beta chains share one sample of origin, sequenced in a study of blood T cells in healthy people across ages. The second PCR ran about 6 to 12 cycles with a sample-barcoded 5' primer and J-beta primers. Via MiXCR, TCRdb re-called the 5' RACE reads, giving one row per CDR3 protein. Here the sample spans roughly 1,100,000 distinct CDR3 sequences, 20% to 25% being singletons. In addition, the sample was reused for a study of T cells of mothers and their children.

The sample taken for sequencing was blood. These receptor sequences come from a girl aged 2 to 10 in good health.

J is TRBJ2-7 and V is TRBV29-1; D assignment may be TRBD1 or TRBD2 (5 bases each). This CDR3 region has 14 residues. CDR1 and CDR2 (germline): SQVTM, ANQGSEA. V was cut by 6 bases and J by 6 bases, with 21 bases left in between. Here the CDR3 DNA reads TGCAGCGTGATCCGGGACCCTACCGGATCCGAGCAGTACTTC. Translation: CSVIRDPTGSEQYF.

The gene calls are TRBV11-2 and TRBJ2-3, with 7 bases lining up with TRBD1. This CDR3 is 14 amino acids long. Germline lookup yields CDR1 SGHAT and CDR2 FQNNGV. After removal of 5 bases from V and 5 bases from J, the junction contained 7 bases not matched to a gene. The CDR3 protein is CASSPQGERDTQYF. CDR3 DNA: TGTGCCAGCAGCCCTCAGGGGGAAAGAGATACGCAGTATTTT.

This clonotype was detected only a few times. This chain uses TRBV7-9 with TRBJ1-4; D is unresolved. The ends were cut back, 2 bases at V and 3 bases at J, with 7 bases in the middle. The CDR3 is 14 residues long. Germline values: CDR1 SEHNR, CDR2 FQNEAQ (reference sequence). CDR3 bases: TGTGCCAGCAGCTTATTTGAGGCTAATGAAAAACTGTTTTTT. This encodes CASSLFEANEKLFF.

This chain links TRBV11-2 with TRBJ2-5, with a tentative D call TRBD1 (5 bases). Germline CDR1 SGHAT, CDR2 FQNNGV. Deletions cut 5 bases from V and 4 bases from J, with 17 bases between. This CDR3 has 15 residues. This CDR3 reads CASSASRDSPETQYF. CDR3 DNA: TGTGCCAGCAGCGCCTCCCGTGACAGCCCAGAGACCCAGTACTTC.

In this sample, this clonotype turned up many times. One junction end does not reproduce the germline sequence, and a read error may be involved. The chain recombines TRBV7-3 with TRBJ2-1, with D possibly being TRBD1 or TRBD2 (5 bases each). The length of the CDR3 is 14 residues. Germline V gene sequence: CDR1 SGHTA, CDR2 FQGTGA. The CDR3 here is CASSLTGADNEQFF. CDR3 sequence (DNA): TGTGCCAGCAGCCTAACCGGGGCTGACAATGAGCAGTTCTTC.

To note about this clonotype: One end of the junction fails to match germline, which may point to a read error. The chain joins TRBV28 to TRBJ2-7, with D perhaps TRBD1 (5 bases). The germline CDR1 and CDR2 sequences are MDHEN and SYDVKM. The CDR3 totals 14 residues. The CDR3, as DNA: TGTGCCAGCAGTTTATTCGACAGATCCTACGAGCAGTGCTTC. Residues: CASSLFDRSYEQCF.

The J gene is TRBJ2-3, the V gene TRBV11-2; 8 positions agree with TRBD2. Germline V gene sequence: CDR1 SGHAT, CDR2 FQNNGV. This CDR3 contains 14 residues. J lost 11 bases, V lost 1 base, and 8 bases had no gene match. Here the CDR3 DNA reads TGTGCCAGCAGCTTAGCGCTAGCGGGCTGGGGGCAGTATTTT. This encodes CASSLALAGWGQYF.

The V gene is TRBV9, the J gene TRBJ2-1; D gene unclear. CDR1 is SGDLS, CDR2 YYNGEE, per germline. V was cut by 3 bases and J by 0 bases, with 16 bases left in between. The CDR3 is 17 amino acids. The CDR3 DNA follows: TGTGCCAGCAGCGCGTTTGTCTACGAGACCTCCTACAATGAGCAGTTCTTC. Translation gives CASSAFVYETSYNEQFF.

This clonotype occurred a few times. In DNA, the CDR3 is TGCAGTGCTCTTCTTGCGGACGGACTCCAAGAGACCCAGTACTTC. This translates into CSALLADGLQETQYF. The chain joins TRBV20-1 to TRBJ2-5, with TRBD2 as a possible D gene (5 bases). The CDR3 is 15 amino acids. The germline V and J ends were trimmed by 5 bases and 1 base, with 17 bases remaining between them. CDR1 DFQATT and CDR2 SNEGSKA come from the germline V gene (reference sequence).

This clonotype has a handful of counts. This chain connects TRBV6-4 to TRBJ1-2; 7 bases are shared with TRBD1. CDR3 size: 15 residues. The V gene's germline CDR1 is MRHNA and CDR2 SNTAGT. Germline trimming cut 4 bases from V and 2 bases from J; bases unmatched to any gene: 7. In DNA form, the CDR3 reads TGTGCCAGCAGTGCCATGACAGGGTCGAACTATGGCTACACCTTC. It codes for CASSAMTGSNYGYTF.

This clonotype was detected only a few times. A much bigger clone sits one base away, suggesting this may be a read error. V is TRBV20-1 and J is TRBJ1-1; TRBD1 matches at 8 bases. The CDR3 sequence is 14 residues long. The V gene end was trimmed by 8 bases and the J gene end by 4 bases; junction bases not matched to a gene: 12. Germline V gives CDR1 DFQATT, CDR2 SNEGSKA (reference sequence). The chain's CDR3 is CSSYGTGLGTEAFF. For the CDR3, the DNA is TGCAGTTCCTATGGGACAGGATTGGGCACTGAAGCTTTCTTT.